The following is a T cell receptor beta chain sequence with its context. The antigen remains unidentified. CDR3 length: 15 amino acids. Germline V lookup: CDR1 ENHRY, CDR2 SYGVKD. V lost 7 bases and J lost 11, with 26 bases in between. These data originate in a study of human thymus T cells. The study used thymus tissue resected during corrective heart surgery. Donors were healthy Finnish babies undergoing corrective operations for congenital heart defects. Study outcomes and limitations: Unrelated individuals reportedly shared highly overlapping thymic TCR repertoires. Repertoires from thymus and blood appeared to show biased V and J gene usage.

The data were produced by immunoSEQ multiplex PCR, yet TCRdb's version contains in-frame clones alone and is incomplete. The sample carries some 130,000 clones, just under 95% recorded once. The clonotype originates from a boy younger than two with a congenital heart defect but otherwise immunologically healthy. Sequences were obtained from thymus tissue. This chain uses TRBV10-3 with TRBJ1-1; the D gene is possibly TRBD1 (5 bases). Here the CDR3 reads CAITWRGQARVGAFF. The CDR3 DNA is TGTGCCATCACGTGGAGGGGTCAGGCGAGAGTTGGGGCTTTCTTT.